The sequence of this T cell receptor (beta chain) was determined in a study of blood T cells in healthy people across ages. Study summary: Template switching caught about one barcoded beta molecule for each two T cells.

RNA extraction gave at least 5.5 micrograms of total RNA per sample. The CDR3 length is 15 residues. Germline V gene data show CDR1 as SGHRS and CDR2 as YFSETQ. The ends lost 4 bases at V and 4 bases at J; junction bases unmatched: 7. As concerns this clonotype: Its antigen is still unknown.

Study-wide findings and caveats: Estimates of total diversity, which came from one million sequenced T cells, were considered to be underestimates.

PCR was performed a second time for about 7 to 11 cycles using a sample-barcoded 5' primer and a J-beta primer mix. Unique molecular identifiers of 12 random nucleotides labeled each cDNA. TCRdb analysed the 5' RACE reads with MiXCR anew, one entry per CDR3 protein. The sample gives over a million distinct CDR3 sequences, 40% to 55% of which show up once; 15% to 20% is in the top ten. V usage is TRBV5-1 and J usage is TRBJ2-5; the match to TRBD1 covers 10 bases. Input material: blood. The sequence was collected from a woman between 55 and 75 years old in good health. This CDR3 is CASSAGTGALETQYF. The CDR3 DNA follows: TGCGCCAGCAGCGCCGGGACAGGGGCTTTAGAGACCCAGTACTTC.